This T cell receptor beta chain was documented in a study of identical twins. Study-wide findings and caveats: Partly confounded zero-insertion analyses could result from invariant MAIT and iNKT cells.

This clonotype was detected ten times or more. Its antigen remains unidentified. The CDR3 sequence is 16 residues long. Germline-derived CDR1 and CDR2 are SGHDT and YYEEEE. The V gene lost 1 base and the J gene lost 4 bases, with 17 bases spanning the gap. TCRdb re-analysed the 5' RACE reads in MiXCR, keeping a single row per CDR3 protein. The sample has 650,000 to 800,000 distinct CDR3 sequences, 8.5% to 9.5% seen once. The same data also contributed to another study, on yellow fever vaccine responses in identical twins.

V and J are TRBV5-6 and TRBJ2-5; possible D gene TRBD2, 7 bases. The sequenced material came from PBMCs. The clonotype originates from a woman aged 18 to 35 in good health. The CDR3 bases are TGTGCCAGCAGCTTGAGGGGGGGACTCTTGGGAGAGACCCAGTACTTC. It translates to CASSLRGGLLGETQYF.